Each of the 9 T cell receptor beta chains below was sequenced from the same sample in a study of blood T cell repertoires in COVID-19. Assay used: immunoSEQ multiplex PCR; TCRdb lists only in-frame clones, some missing. The sample has 250,000 to 350,000 clones, more than 70% seen once. Sample: peripheral blood. These receptors all come from a woman in her forties or fifties with acute or convalescent COVID-19.

This clone has a handful of counts. Other DNA sequences of this sample code for an identical CDR3. The CDR3: CASSLTSSGNTIYF. The CDR3 DNA follows: TGTGCCAGCAGCTTAACAAGCTCTGGAAACACCATATATTTT. The chain has TRBV13 and TRBJ1-3; D call uncertain. Germline assignment: CDR1 PRHDT and CDR2 FYEKMQ (reference sequence). The CDR3 length is 14 residues. Trimming shortened V by 2 bases and J by 0 bases, and 5 bases separated the two germline ends.

The chain couples TRBV18 to TRBJ2-7; weak D call: TRBD1 (5 bases). Germline values: CDR1 KGHSH, CDR2 LQKENI. The CDR3 has 16 residues. The V end lost 1 base, the J end lost 5 bases, and 18 bases lay between the germline ends. CDR3: CASSPLYTGVRNEQYF. For the CDR3, the DNA is TGTGCCAGCTCACCACTATACACAGGCGTAAGAAACGAGCAGTACTTC.

V gene TRBV27 combines with J gene TRBJ2-3, with 7 bases fitting TRBD1. With V trimmed by 8 bases and J by 5 bases, 13 bases remained unmatched. There are 15 residues in the CDR3. The germline CDR1 and CDR2 sequences are MNHEY and SMNVEV (reference sequence). This CDR3 reads CASGYYRDRGDTQYF. The CDR3 region has the DNA TGTGCCAGCGGATATTACCGGGACAGAGGAGATACGCAGTATTTT.

The V and J genes are TRBV7-8 and TRBJ2-1, with a tentative D call TRBD1 (6 bases). CDR3 length: 14 amino acids. CDR1 SGHVS and CDR2 FQNEAQ come from the germline V gene. Trimming left V 2 bases short and J 4 bases short, with 9 bases between. CDR3 in DNA: TGTGCCAGCAGCTTACTTAGGGGGTACAATGAGCAGTTCTTC. It codes for CASSLLRGYNEQFF.

V is TRBV9 and J is TRBJ1-2; 8 bases are a match to TRBD1. V shed 0 bases and J 3 bases; nucleotides not matched to a gene: 4. From germline, CDR1 is SGDLS and CDR2 YYNGEE. The CDR3 is 15 amino acids. CDR3 loop: CASSVGLQGDYGYTF. CDR3 nucleotides: TGTGCCAGCAGCGTAGGGTTACAGGGGGACTATGGCTACACCTTC.

This rearrangement joins TRBV10-2 to TRBJ2-1; D ambiguous. This CDR3 has 14 residues. Germline V gives CDR1 WSHSY, CDR2 SAAADI. V lost 0 bases to trimming and J lost 8 bases, with 11 bases between them. CDR3 protein: CASSESEQLYEQFF. CDR3 DNA sequence: TGCGCCAGCAGTGAGTCGGAACAGCTCTATGAGCAGTTCTTC.

J is TRBJ1-2 and V is TRBV7-2; tentative D call: TRBD1 (6 bases). This CDR3 has 15 amino acids. V was cut by 0 bases and J by 4 bases, with 12 bases left in between. Germline values: CDR1 SGHTA, CDR2 FQGNSA. CDR3 nucleotide sequence: TGTGCCAGCAGCTTAGCCTTGGACAGCCTCTATGGCTACACCTTC. Protein sequence: CASSLALDSLYGYTF.

V is TRBV18 and J is TRBJ1-4; tentative D call: TRBD1 (5 bases). Germline V gives CDR1 KGHSH, CDR2 LQKENI. The CDR3 runs 14 residues. V lost 5 bases and J lost 4, with 11 bases in between. CDR3 amino acids: CASSSRGINEKLFF. CDR3 DNA: TGTGCCAGCTCATCCCGGGGGATTAATGAAAAACTGTTTTTT. The full variable domain, completed using reference TRBV18 and TRBJ1-4, is NAGVMQNPRHLVRRRGQEARLRCSPMKGHSHVYWYRQLPEEGLKFMVYLQKENIIDESGMPKERFSAEFPKEGPSILRIQQVVRGDSAAYFCASSSRGINEKLFFGSGTQLSVL.

The chain has TRBV5-1 and TRBJ2-1; TRBD1 agrees at 7 bases. Germline assignment: CDR1 SGHRS and CDR2 YFSETQ. The CDR3 length is 16 residues. V gave up 2 bases and J gave up 5 bases; unmatched junction bases: 10. The CDR3 nucleotides read TGCGCCAGCAGCTTAGCATCCGGGACAGCCAACAATGAGCAGTTCTTC. Translation: CASSLASGTANNEQFF.